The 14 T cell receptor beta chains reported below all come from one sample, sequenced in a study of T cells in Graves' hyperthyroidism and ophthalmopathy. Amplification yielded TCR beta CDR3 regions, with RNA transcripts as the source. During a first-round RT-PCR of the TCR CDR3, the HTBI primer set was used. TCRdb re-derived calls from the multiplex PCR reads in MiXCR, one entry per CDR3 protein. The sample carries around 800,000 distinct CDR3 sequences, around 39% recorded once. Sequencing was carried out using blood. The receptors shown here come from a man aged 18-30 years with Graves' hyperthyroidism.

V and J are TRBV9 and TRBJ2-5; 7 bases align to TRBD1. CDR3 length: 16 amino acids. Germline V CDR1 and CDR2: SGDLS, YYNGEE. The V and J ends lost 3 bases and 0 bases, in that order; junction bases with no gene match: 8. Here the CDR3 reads CASSGSGTAYQETQYF. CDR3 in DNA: TGTGCCAGCAGCGGTTCCGGGACAGCCTACCAAGAGACCCAGTACTTC. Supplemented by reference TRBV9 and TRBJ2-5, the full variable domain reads DSGVTQTPKHLITATGQRVTLRCSPRSGDLSVYWYQQSLDQGLQFLIQYYNGEERAKGNILERFSAQQFPDLHSELNLSSLELGDSALYFCASSGSGTAYQETQYFGPGTRLLVL.

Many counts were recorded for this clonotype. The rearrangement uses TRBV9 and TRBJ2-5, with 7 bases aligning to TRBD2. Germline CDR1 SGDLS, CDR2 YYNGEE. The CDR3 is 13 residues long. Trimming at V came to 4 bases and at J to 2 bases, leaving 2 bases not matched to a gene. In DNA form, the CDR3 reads TGTGCCAGCAGCCTACTAGCGCAAGAGACCCAGTACTTC. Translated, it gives CASSLLAQETQYF.

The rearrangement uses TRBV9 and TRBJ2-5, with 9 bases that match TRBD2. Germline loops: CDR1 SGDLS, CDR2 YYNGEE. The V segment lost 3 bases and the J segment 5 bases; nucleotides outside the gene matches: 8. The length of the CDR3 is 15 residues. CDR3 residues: CASSGRIAGAETQYF. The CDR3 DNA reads TGTGCCAGCAGCGGCCGAATAGCGGGAGCTGAGACCCAGTACTTC.

CDR3 protein: CSAETGTPGYTF. Written as DNA, the CDR3 is TGCAGTGCAGAAACCGGGACACCAGGCTACACCTTC. The chain carries TRBV20-1 and TRBJ1-2; a weak D match, TRBD1 (6 bases). CDR3 size: 12 residues. V lost 6 bases and J 8 bases, leaving 16 bases between the germline ends. Germline CDR1 reads DFQATT; CDR2 reads SNEGSKA (reference sequence).

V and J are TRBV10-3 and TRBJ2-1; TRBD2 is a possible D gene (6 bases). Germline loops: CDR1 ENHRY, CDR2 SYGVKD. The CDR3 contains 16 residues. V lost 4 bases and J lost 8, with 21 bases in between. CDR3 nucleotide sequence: TGTGCCATCAGTGGCCCTGGGGGAGGACCCGGCGATGAGCAGTTCTTC. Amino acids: CAISGPGGGPGDEQFF.

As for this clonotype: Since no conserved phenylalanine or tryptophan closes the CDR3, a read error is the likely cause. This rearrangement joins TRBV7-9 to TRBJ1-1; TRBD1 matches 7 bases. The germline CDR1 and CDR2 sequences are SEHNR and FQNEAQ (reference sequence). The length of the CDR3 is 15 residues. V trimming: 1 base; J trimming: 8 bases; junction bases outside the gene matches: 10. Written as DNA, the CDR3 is TGTGCCAGCAGCTTAGGTCAGGAGGGGGCGCCGGAAGCTTTCTCT. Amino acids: CASSLGQEGAPEAFS.

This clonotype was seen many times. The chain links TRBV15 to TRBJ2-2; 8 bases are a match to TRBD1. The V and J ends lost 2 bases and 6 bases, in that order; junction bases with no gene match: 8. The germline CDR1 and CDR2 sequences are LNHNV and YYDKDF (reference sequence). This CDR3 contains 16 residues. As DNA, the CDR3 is TGTGCCACCAGCAGAACGACAGGGGTCGGGTCCGGGGAGCTGTTTTTT. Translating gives CATSRTTGVGSGELFF.

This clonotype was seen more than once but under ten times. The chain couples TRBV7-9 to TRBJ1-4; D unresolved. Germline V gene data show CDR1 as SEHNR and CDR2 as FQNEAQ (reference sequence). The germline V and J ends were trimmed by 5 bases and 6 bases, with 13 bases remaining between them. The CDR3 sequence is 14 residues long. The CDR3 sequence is CASSLGEADEKLFF. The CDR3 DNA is TGTGCCAGCAGCCTCGGAGAGGCGGATGAAAAACTGTTTTTT.

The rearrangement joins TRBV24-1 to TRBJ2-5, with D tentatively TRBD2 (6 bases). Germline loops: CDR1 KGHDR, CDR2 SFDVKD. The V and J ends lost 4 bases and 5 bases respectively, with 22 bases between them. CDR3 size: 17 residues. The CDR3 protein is CATSDHRHGSSLETQYF. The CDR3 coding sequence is TGTGCCACCAGTGACCACAGACACGGGAGTTCTTTGGAGACCCAGTACTTC.

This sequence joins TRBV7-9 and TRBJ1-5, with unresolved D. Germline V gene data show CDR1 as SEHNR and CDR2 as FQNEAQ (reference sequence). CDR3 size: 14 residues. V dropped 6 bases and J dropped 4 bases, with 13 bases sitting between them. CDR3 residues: CASSGISGNQPQHF. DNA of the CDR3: TGTGCCAGCAGTGGAATTTCTGGGAATCAGCCCCAGCATTTT.

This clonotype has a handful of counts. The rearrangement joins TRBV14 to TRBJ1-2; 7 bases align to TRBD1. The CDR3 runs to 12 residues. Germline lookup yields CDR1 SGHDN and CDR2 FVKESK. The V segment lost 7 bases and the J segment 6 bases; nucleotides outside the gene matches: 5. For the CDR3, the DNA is TGTGCCAGCAAAATTCAGGGGGATGGCTACACCTTC. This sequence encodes CASKIQGDGYTF.

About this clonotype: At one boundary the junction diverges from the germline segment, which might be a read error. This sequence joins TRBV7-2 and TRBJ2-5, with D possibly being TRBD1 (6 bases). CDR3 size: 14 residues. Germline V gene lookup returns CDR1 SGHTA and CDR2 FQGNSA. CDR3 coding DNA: TGTGCCAGCAGCTTAGGCGGACAGAAAGAGACCCAGTGCTTC. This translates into CASSLGGQKETQCF.

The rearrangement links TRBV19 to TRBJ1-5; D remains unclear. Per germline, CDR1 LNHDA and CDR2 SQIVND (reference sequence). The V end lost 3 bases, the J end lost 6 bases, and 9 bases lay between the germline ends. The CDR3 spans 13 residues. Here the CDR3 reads CASSMAASQPQHF. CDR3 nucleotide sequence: TGTGCCAGTAGTATGGCAGCTAGTCAGCCCCAGCATTTT.

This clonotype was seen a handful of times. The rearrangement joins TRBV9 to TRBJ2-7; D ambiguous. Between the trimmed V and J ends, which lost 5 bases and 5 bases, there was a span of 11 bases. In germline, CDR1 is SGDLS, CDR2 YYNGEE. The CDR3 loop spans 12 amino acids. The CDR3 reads CASSSSSDEQYF. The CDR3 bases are TGTGCCAGCAGTTCTTCAAGCGACGAGCAGTACTTC.